This record concerns one TCR beta chain sequence. The antigen is not known. This specimen comes from a study of identical twins' blood T cells. Notes on the study in general: Even for out-of-frame TCRbeta, twins reportedly shared V gene usage much more than unrelated donors. Abundant TCRbeta CDR3s overlapped more between twins than with unrelated donors.

The V end lost 0 bases, the J end lost 6 bases, and 8 bases lay between the germline ends. The CDR3 covers 14 residues. CDR1 is LGHNA and CDR2 is YNFKEQ in the germline V gene. TCR cDNA libraries came from RNA via a modified published protocol. Via MiXCR, TCRdb re-called the 5' RACE reads, giving one row per CDR3 protein. This table holds a few hundred thousand distinct CDR3 sequences, over 25% found once. V usage is TRBV4-2 and J usage is TRBJ2-2, with unresolved D. This sequence was found in a woman aged 18-49 years in good health. The source material was PBMCs. DNA of the CDR3: TGTGCCAGCAGCCAAGATGATACCTCCGGGGAGCTGTTTTTT. This sequence encodes CASSQDDTSGELFF.